These 6 T cell receptor beta chains were sequenced from one sample in a study of blood T cell repertoires in COVID-19. Using immunoSEQ multiplex PCR, the repertoire was profiled, and TCRdb retains in-frame clones only, with some absent. The profile covers some 220,000 clones, with roughly 80% appearing a single time and about 6.3% taken by the ten largest. The specimen sequenced was peripheral blood. All receptors come from a woman aged 55-70 years with active or convalescent COVID-19.

The chain uses TRBV7-2 and TRBJ2-6; TRBD2 might be the D (7 bases). V was clipped by 4 bases and J by 2 bases, with 15 bases between them. This CDR3 has 17 residues. Germline CDR1 SGHTA, CDR2 FQGNSA. The CDR3 sequence: CASSSTWGGAGANVLTF. Here the CDR3 DNA reads TGTGCCAGCAGCTCCACCTGGGGGGGCGCTGGGGCCAACGTCCTGACTTTC.

This chain links TRBV3-1 (or the pseudogene TRBV3-2) with TRBJ1-1; D unresolved. Germline loops: CDR1 LGHDT, CDR2 YNNKEL (reference sequence). The V gene lost 0 bases and the J gene lost 0 bases, with 14 bases spanning the gap. This CDR3 contains 17 residues. This CDR3 reads CASSQEVLRGMNTEAFF. CDR3 nucleotides: TGTGCCAGCAGCCAAGAAGTCCTACGGGGTATGAACACTGAAGCTTTCTTT.

Relative to its sample, this clone is medium-sized. DNA of the CDR3: TGTGCCAGCAGCTCCGACAGGGACAGGGAAGAGACCCAGTACTTC. It translates to CASSSDRDREETQYF. The chain couples TRBV11-3 to TRBJ2-5, with 9 bases that match TRBD1. The CDR3 extends over 15 amino acids. Germline V lookup: CDR1 SGHNT, CDR2 YENEEA. After removal of 4 bases from V and 3 bases from J, the junction contained 6 bases not matched to a gene.

The chain is built from TRBV11-3 and TRBJ2-2, with 8 positions matching TRBD2. Trimming at V came to 2 bases and at J to 1 base, leaving 9 bases not matched to a gene. This CDR3 is 18 amino acids long. Germline V gene lookup returns CDR1 SGHNT and CDR2 YENEEA. CDR3 nucleotides: TGTGCCAGCAGCTTAAGGGGGTCAGCGGGAGTGAACACCGGGGAGCTGTTTTTT. Translated, it gives CASSLRGSAGVNTGELFF.

CDR3: CASSIRLGANTGELFF. In nucleotides, the CDR3 is TGTGCCAGTAGTATACGTCTGGGAGCAAACACCGGGGAGCTGTTTTTT. This chain joins TRBV19 and TRBJ2-2, with D perhaps TRBD2 (5 bases). Trimming took 2 bases from V and 2 from J, leaving 12 bases between them. The CDR3 covers 16 residues. Germline CDR1 reads LNHDA; CDR2 reads SQIVND (reference sequence).

The J gene is TRBJ2-7, the V gene TRBV28, with TRBD1 identical over 7 bases. The V gene's germline CDR1 is MDHEN and CDR2 SYDVKM. V shed 8 bases, J shed 2 bases, and the junction held 12 bases outside the gene matches. The CDR3 consists of 15 residues. The CDR3 sequence is CASQRFTGTAYEQYV. The CDR3 region has the DNA TGTGCCAGCCAACGATTTACCGGGACAGCCTACGAGCAGTACGTC.